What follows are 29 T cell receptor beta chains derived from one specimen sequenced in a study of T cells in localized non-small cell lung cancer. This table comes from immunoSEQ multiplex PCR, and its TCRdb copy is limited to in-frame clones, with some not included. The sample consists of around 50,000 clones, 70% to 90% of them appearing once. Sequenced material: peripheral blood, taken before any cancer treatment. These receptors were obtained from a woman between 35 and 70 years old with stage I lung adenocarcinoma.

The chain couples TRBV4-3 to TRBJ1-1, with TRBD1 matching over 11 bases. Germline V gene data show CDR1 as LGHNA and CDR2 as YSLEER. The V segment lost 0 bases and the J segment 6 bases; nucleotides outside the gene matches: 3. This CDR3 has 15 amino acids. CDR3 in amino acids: CASSQDRTGGPEAFF. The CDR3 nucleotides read TGCGCCAGCAGCCAAGATCGGACAGGGGGCCCTGAAGCTTTCTTT.

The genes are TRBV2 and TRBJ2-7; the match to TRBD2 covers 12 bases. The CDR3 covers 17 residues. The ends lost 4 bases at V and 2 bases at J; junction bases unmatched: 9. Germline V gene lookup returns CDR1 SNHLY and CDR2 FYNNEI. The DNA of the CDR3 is TGTGCCAGCAGTGGTCTAGCGGGGGGGCTGGGGACCTACGAGCAGTACTTC. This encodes CASSGLAGGLGTYEQYF. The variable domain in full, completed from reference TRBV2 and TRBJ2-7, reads EPEVTQTPSHQVTQMGQEVILRCVPISNHLYFYWYRQILGQKVEFLVSFYNNEISEKSEIFDDQFSVERPDGSNFTLKIRSTKLEDSAMYFCASSGLAGGLGTYEQYFGPGTRLTVT.

The CDR3 here is CASSLVAGGRGETQYF. The CDR3, as DNA: TGTGCCAGCAGCTTAGTGGCGGGGGGGCGAGGAGAGACCCAGTACTTC. This chain joins TRBV7-2 and TRBJ2-5; 9 bases match TRBD2. Trimming at V came to 1 base and at J to 4 bases, leaving 7 bases not matched to a gene. There are 16 residues in the CDR3. The germline V gene encodes CDR1 SGHTA and CDR2 FQGNSA.

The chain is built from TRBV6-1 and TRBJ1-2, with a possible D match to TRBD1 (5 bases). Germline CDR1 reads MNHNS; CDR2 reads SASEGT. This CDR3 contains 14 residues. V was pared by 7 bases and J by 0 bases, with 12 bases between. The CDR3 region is CASNPGPPNYGYTF. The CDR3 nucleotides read TGTGCCAGCAATCCAGGGCCGCCTAACTATGGCTACACCTTC.

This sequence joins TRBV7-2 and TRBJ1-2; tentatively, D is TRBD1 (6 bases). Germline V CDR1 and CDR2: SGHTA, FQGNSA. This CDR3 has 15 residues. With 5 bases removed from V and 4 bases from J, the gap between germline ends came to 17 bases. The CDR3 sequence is CASSKHGQSLYGYTF. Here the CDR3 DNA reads TGTGCCAGCAGCAAGCATGGACAGAGCCTCTATGGCTACACCTTC.

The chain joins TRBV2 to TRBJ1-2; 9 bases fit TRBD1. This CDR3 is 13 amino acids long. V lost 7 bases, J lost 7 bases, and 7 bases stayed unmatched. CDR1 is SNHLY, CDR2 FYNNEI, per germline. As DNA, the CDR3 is TGTGCCAGCAAGAGGGACAGGGATCGTGGCTACACCTTC. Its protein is CASKRDRDRGYTF.

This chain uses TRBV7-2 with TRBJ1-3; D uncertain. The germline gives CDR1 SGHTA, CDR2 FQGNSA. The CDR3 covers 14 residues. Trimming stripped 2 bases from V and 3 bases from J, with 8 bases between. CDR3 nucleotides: TGTGCCAGCAGCTTAAATTCGAATGGAAACACCATATATTTT. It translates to CASSLNSNGNTIYF. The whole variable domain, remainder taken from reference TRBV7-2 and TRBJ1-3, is GAGVSQSPSNKVTEKGKDVELRCDPISGHTALYWYRQSLGQGLEFLIYFQGNSAPDKSGLPSDRFSAERTGGSVSTLTIQRTQQEDSAVYLCASSLNSNGNTIYFGEGSWLTVV.

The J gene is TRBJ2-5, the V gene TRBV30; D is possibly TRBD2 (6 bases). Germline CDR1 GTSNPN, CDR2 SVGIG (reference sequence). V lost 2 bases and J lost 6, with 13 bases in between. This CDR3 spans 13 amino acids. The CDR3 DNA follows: TGTGCCTGGAGTTTAGCGGACGGGAAGACCCAGTACTTC. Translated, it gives CAWSLADGKTQYF. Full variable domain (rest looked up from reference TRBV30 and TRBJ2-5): SQTIHQWPATLVQPVGSPLSLECTVEGTSNPNLYWYRQAAGRGLQLLFYSVGIGQISSEVPQNLSASRPQDRQFILSSKKLLLSDSGFYLCAWSLADGKTQYFGPGTRLLVL.

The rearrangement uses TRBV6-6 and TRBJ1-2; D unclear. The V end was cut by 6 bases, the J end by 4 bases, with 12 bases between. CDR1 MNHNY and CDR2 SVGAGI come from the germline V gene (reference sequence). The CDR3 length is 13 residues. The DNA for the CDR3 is TGTGCCAGCAGACATTCGGACGGCTATGGCTACACCTTC. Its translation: CASRHSDGYGYTF.

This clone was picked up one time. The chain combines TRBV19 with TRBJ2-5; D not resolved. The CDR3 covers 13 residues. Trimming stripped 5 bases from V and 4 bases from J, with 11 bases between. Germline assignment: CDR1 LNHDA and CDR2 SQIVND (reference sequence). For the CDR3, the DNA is TGTGCCAGTAGTCTGCTCCTCCTAGAGACCCAGTACTTC. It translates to CASSLLLLETQYF.

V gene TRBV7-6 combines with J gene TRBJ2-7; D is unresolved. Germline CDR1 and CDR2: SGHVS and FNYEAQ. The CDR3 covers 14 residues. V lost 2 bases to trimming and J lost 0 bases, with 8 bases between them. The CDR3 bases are TGTGCCAGCAGCTTAAGAGGAAACTCCTACGAGCAGTACTTC. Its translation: CASSLRGNSYEQYF.

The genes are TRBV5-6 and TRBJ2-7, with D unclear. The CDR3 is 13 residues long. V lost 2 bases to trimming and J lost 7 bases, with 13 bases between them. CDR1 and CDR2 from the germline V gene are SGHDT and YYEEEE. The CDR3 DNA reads TGTGCCAGCAGCTTAGGTCCCTTTTTGGAGCAGTACTTC. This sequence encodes CASSLGPFLEQYF.

The CDR3 DNA is TGTGCCAGTAGCCTACCTCCGGGCCCGGGCGCCAACTATGGCTACACCTTC. Translation gives CASSLPPGPGANYGYTF. V and J are TRBV19 and TRBJ1-2; D remains ambiguous. V lost 6 bases, J lost 2 bases, and 22 bases lay in between. Germline CDR1 and CDR2: LNHDA and SQIVND (reference sequence). The length of the CDR3 is 17 residues.

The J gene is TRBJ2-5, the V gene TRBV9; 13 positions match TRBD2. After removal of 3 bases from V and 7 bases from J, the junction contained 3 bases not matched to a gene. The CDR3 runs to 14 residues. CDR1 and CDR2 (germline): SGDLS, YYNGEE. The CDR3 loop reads CASSETSGGTTQYF. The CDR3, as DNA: TGTGCCAGCAGCGAGACTAGCGGGGGGACGACCCAGTACTTC.

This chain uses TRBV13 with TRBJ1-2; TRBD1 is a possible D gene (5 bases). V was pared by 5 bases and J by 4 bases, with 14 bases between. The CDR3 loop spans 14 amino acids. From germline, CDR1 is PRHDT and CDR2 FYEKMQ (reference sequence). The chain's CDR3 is CASSRAGVSYGYTF. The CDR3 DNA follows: TGTGCCAGCAGCCGCGCGGGGGTTAGCTATGGCTACACCTTC.

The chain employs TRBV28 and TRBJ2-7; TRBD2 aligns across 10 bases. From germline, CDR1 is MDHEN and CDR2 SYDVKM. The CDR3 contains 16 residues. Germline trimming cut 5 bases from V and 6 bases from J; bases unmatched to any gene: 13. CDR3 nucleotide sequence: TGTGCCAGCAGTGTAGCGGGGGGATTATCGGCGGCCGAGCAGTACTTC. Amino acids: CASSVAGGLSAAEQYF.

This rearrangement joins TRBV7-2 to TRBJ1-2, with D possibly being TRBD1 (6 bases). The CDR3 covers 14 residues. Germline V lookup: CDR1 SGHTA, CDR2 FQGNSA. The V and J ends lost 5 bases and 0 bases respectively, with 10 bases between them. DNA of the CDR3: TGTGCCAGCAGCCCCGGGACAACTAACTATGGCTACACCTTC. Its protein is CASSPGTTNYGYTF.

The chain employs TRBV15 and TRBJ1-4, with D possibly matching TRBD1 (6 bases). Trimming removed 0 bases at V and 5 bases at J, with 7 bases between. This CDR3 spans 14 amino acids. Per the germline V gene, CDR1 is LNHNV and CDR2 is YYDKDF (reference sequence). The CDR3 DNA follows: TGTGCCACCAGCAGAGATGGGACAAATGAAAAACTGTTTTTT. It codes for CATSRDGTNEKLFF.

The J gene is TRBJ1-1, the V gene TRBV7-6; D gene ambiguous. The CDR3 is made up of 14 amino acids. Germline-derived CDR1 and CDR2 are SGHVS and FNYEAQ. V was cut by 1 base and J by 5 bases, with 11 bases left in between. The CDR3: CASSLGRGGTEAFF. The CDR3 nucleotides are TGTGCCAGCAGCTTAGGACGAGGAGGGACTGAAGCTTTCTTT. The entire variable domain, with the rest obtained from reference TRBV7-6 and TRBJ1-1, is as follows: GAGVSQSPRYKVTKRGQDVALRCDPISGHVSLYWYRQALGQGPEFLTYFNYEAQQDKSGLPNDRFSAERPEGSISTLTIQRTEQRDSAMYRCASSLGRGGTEAFFGQGTRLTVV.

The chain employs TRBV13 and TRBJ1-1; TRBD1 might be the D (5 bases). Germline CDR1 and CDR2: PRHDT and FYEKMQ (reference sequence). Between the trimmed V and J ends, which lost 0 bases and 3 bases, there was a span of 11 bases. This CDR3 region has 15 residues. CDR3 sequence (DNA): TGTGCCAGCAGCTTAGGCTGGGGGGGTGACACTGAAGCTTTCTTT. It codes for CASSLGWGGDTEAFF. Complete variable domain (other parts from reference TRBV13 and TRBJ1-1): AAGVIQSPRHLIKEKRETATLKCYPIPRHDTVYWYQQGPGQDPQFLISFYEKMQSDKGSIPDRFSAQQFSDYHSELNMSSLELGDSALYFCASSLGWGGDTEAFFGQGTRLTVV.

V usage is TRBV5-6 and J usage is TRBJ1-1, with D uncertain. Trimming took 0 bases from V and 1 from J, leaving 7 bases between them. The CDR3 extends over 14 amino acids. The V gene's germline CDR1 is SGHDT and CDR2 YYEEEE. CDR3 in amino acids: CASSLVRRNTEAFF. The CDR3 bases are TGTGCCAGCAGCTTGGTTAGGAGGAACACTGAAGCTTTCTTT.

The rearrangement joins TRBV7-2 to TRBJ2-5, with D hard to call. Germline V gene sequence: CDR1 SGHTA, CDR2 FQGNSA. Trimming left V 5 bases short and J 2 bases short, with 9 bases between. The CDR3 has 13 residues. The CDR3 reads CASSGMRQETQYF. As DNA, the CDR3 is TGTGCCAGCAGCGGAATGAGGCAAGAGACCCAGTACTTC.

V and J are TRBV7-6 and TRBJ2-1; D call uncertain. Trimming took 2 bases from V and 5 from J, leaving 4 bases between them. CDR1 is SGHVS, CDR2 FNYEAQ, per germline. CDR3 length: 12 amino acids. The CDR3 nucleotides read TGTGCCAGCAGCTTAACAAACAATGAGCAGTTCTTC. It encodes CASSLTNNEQFF.

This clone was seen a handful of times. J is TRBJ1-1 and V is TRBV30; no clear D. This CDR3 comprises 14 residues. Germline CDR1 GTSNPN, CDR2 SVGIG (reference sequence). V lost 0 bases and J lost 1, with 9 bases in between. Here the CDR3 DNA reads TGTGCCTGGAGTGTAATTGGAGGGAACACTGAAGCTTTCTTT. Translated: CAWSVIGGNTEAFF.

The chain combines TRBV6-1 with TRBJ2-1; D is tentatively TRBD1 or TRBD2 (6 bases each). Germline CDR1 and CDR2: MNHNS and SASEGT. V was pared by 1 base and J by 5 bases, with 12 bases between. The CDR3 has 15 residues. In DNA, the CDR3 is TGTGCCAGCAGTGAAGAGGTGGGGGGCCACAATGAGCAGTTCTTC. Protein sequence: CASSEEVGGHNEQFF.

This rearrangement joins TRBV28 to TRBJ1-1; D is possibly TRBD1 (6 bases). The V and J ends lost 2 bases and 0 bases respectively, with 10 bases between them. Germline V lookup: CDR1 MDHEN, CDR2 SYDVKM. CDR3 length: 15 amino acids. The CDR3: CASSLVAGVNTEAFF. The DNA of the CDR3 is TGTGCCAGCAGTTTAGTAGCAGGGGTGAACACTGAAGCTTTCTTT. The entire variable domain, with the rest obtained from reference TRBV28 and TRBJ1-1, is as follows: DVKVTQSSRYLVKRTGEKVFLECVQDMDHENMFWYRQDPGLGLRLIYFSYDVKMKEKGDIPEGYSVSREKKERFSLILESASTNQTSMYLCASSLVAGVNTEAFFGQGTRLTVV.

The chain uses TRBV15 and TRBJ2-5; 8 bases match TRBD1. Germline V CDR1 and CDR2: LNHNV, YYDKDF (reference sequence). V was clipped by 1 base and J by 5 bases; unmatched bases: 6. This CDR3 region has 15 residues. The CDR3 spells CATSRGGTGAETQYF. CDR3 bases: TGTGCCACCAGCAGAGGGGGGACAGGCGCCGAGACCCAGTACTTC.

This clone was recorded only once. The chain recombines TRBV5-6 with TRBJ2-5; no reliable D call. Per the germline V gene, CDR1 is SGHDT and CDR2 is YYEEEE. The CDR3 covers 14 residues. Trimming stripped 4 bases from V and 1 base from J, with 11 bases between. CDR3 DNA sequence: TGTGCCAGCAGCCTCCTCGGCGTCCAAGAGACCCAGTACTTC. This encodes CASSLLGVQETQYF.

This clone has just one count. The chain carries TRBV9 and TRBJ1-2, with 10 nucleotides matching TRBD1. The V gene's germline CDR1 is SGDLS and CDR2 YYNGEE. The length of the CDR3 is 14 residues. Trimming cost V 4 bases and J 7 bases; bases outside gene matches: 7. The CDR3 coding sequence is TGTGCCAGCAGCCCCGGGACAGGGGTTGGTGGCTACACCTTC. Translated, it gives CASSPGTGVGGYTF.